This note documents a single T cell receptor (beta chain) sequence. The antigen it binds to is not known. It has no much larger one-base neighbor in the sample; base qualities were not kept. The CDR3 holds 16 amino acids from the cysteine to the phenylalanine. The entry retains the CDR3 DNA only, 48 bases that are in frame from base 1. As encoded in the germline V gene, CDR1 is SGHTA while CDR2 is FQGNSA. The germline V end is reduced by 5 bases and the J end by 1 base; junction bases left unmatched: 5. Reading the label with the study, this specimen's time point is: baseline before first vaccination. This sample's treatment or condition label indicates: meningococcal conjugate vaccine given as trial control. Vaccinee samples were obtained from the UK trials COV001 and COV002, which included a single-blind randomized controlled phase 2/3 trial of AZD1222 (ChAdOx1 nCoV-19) in healthy adults. Trial participant PBMC samples were collected at day 0 and day 28 after the second dose for TCRbeta chain sequencing.

The CDR3 regions of human TCRbeta chains were analyzed by immunosequencing. The authors processed their data as follows. TCRs in the repertoires were compared against a reference library of SARS-CoV-2-specific TCRs that had been generated with the MIRA antigen-specificity platform. Breadth was defined as the fraction of unique TCRs that were SARS-CoV-2-associated. Depth was defined as the fraction of total T cells that were SARS-CoV-2-associated. Each spike-specific TCR was assigned to its reactive spike region and to a CD4 or CD8 class using the MIRA data. Log10-transformed breadth and depth values were compared by one-way ANOVA with Sidak's multiple comparisons tests. Not all clones reach the TCRdb copy of this immuneACCESS table, which keeps in-frame sequences only. Checked studies attribute under half of the gap to unresolved V genes and leave the rest unexplained. V, J and clone size were drawn from that table, and D and trimming were deduced from the DNA. The table for this sample lists under 100,000 clones; roughly 94% of them were counted only once. The ten largest clones represent roughly 6.8% of the sample.

This entry comes from a study of T cell responses to AZD1222 COVID-19 vaccine (dated by TCRdb to the early 2020s). As for the study more broadly: A total of more than 230 trial participants underwent TCR sequencing, of whom some 200 had received two doses of AZD1222 and around 26 had received two doses of the MenACWY control vaccine. Trial participants were enrolled into age subgroups of 18-55, 56-69 and 70-plus years, which contained about 150, 28 and 57 TCR-sequenced participants, respectively.

Study-wide findings and limitations: Nearly half of unique spike-specific TCRs reportedly recognized epitopes outside regions mutated in the B.1.351 and B.1.1.7 variants. The 56-69-year group was small, and its depth increase did not reach significance, likely because of low power. The whole spike protein was spanned by vaccine-associated CD4 TCRs, and dominant responses were seen in regions 160-218 and 743-854. Conclusions about previously exposed vaccinees were limited because only a handful of AZD1222 recipients were SARS-CoV-2 seropositive at baseline. Spike-specific TCR breadth and depth rose significantly after two AZD1222 doses compared with day 0 and with MenACWY recipients. Because no day 14 peak-response samples were available, the repertoires could be characterized only after the peak T cell response. Participants were mostly white British and included more females than males, and it was suggested by the authors that clonal diversity may have been underestimated.

The origin of this receptor is an adult in good health. The input for sequencing was peripheral blood, taken on day 0 of MenACWY control vaccination. Recombination connected TRBV7-2 to TRBJ2-1; TRBD2 matches 10 bases in the middle. Read as DNA, the sequence is TGTGCCAGCAGCAACTCAGCGGGGGGGTCCTACAATGAGCAGTTCTTC. Its coded protein is CASSNSAGGSYNEQFF.